The subject of this entry is one T cell receptor (beta chain). Antigen specificity is unknown. The entry originates in a study of radiotherapy plus CTLA-4 blockade in lung cancer. Across the study: For 15% to 20% of patients, objective responses occurred, and about 33% had disease control. Study results and limitations: Alongside interferon-beta, early blood T cell clone dynamics were reportedly the best predictor of response.

The CDR3 length is 21 residues. Sequenced by immunoSEQ multiplex PCR; TCRdb stores in-frame clones only, minus some. The sample has 62,000 or so clones; less than 80% are singletons. This chain links TRBV12-2 with TRBJ2-1; the table's TRBD1 call for D was not verified on the DNA. TRBV12-2 is shown as a pseudogene. The source was peripheral blood, collected from a patient treated with radiotherapy plus ipilimumab. The TCR sequence derives from a human donor with non-small cell lung cancer who had a complete response to radiotherapy plus ipilimumab. CDR3 coding DNA: TGTGCAAGTCGCTTAGCGCTGGACAGGGGTTCCGCTCGGGCCTTCTACAATGAGCAGTTCTTC. Amino acid sequence: CASRLALDRGSARAFYNEQFF.